The 20 T cell receptor beta chains below all came from one sample that was sequenced in a study of blood T cell repertoires in COVID-19 (dated by TCRdb to the early 2020s). Libraries were built with the immunoSEQ multiplex PCR assay. The table was pulled from immuneACCESS by TCRdb, which kept in-frame rearrangements only. Such tables lose some clones; where checked, under half of the loss comes from unresolved V genes, and the rest has no known cause. The sample table lists roughly 220,000 clones, more than 75% of them with a count of one. The biggest ten clones account for 3% to 3.5% of the sample. Sequenced material: peripheral blood. These receptors were collected from a man aged 55 to 70 with acute or convalescent COVID-19.

The chain recombines TRBV5-4 with TRBJ2-5, with TRBD1 matching 8 bases. From germline, CDR1 is SGHNT and CDR2 YYREEE (reference sequence). The CDR3 is made up of 16 amino acids. Germline trimming cut 0 bases from V and 5 bases from J; bases unmatched to any gene: 9. Here the CDR3 reads CASSLDQGAGRETQYF. The CDR3, as DNA: TGTGCCAGCAGCTTGGATCAGGGGGCCGGTCGGGAGACCCAGTACTTC. Based on the CDR3 plus reference TRBV5-4 and TRBJ2-5, the full variable domain is ETGVTQSPTHLIKTRGQQVTLRCSSQSGHNTVSWYQQALGQGPQFIFQYYREEENGRGNFPPRFSGLQFPNYSSELNVNALELDDSALYLCASSLDQGAGRETQYFGPGTRLLVL.

V gene TRBV7-9 combines with J gene TRBJ2-3, with TRBD2 identical over 14 bases. Per the germline V gene, CDR1 is SEHNR and CDR2 is FQNEAQ (reference sequence). V lost 5 bases to trimming and J lost 2 bases; unmatched junction nucleotides: 6. CDR3 length equals 17 residues. CDR3 loop: CASSIGGLAGDTDTQYF. The CDR3, as DNA: TGTGCCAGCAGCATAGGGGGACTAGCGGGGGACACAGATACGCAGTATTTT.

V usage is TRBV28 and J usage is TRBJ1-2; 7 nucleotides align to TRBD1. The germline V gene encodes CDR1 MDHEN and CDR2 SYDVKM. The V gene end was trimmed by 6 bases and the J gene end by 4 bases; junction bases not matched to a gene: 17. The CDR3 spans 17 residues. The CDR3 coding sequence is TGTGCCAGCAGAGTAGGGGCCTCGGCAGGGGGATTCTATGGCTACACCTTC. Protein product: CASRVGASAGGFYGYTF.

The CDR3 region has the DNA TGTGCCAGCAGCTGGTTCACAGGGACTGGAAACACCATATATTTT. Its translation: CASSWFTGTGNTIYF. This chain uses TRBV5-4 with TRBJ1-3, with D perhaps TRBD1 (6 bases). V lost 3 bases and J 2 bases, leaving 12 bases between the germline ends. The germline CDR1 and CDR2 sequences are SGHNT and YYREEE (reference sequence). The CDR3 has 15 amino acids.

The chain employs TRBV3-1 (or the pseudogene TRBV3-2) and TRBJ1-4; D call uncertain. CDR1 is LGHDT, CDR2 YNNKEL, per germline (reference sequence). The CDR3 is made up of 15 amino acids. The ends were cut back, 0 bases at V and 4 bases at J, with 9 bases in the middle. The DNA for the CDR3 is TGTGCCAGCAGCCAAGAGGGCAGGTTTAATGAAAAACTGTTTTTT. Protein: CASSQEGRFNEKLFF.

The V and J genes are TRBV7-3 and TRBJ2-5; 8 bases match TRBD2. After removal of 10 bases from V and 5 bases from J, the junction contained 9 bases not matched to a gene. Germline V gene data show CDR1 as SGHTA and CDR2 as FQGTGA. This CDR3 is built from 13 residues. CDR3 nucleotide sequence: TGTGCCACCCGGGGGGGGGCGGAGGAGACCCAGTACTTC. This encodes CATRGGAEETQYF.

This chain uses TRBV7-2 with TRBJ2-7, with 9 positions matching TRBD1. Trimming cost V 5 bases and J 4 bases; bases outside gene matches: 9. CDR1 and CDR2 (germline): SGHTA, FQGNSA. The CDR3 length is 15 residues. The CDR3 DNA reads TGTGCCAGCAGCCCTGGAGACAGGGGGTATTACGAGCAGTACTTC. Translation gives CASSPGDRGYYEQYF.

The chain is built from TRBV27 and TRBJ1-5; D not certain. The CDR3 covers 14 residues. Germline V lookup: CDR1 MNHEY, CDR2 SMNVEV (reference sequence). V lost 6 bases, J lost 1 base, and 10 bases lay in between. The CDR3 sequence is CASSRGGSNQPQHF. In DNA form, the CDR3 reads TGTGCCAGCAGCCGCGGAGGAAGCAATCAGCCCCAGCATTTT.

This chain connects TRBV10-2 to TRBJ2-5, with TRBD2 matching 9 bases. Germline V gene sequence: CDR1 WSHSY, CDR2 SAAADI. The CDR3 sequence is 15 residues long. The junction had 9 bases not matched to a gene; V was cut back by 6 bases and J by 4 bases. The CDR3 sequence: CASRFAGGGGETQYF. The CDR3 DNA is TGCGCCAGCAGATTCGCGGGAGGGGGCGGAGAGACCCAGTACTTC.

The chain carries TRBV19 and TRBJ2-7, with D tentatively TRBD1 (5 bases). V was clipped by 4 bases and J by 2 bases, with 15 bases between them. This CDR3 is 15 amino acids long. The germline gives CDR1 LNHDA, CDR2 SQIVND (reference sequence). CDR3 in amino acids: CASSNARVTTYEQYF. Written as DNA, the CDR3 is TGTGCCAGTAGTAACGCCAGGGTAACCACCTACGAGCAGTACTTC. Variable domain in full (rest from reference TRBV19 and TRBJ2-7): DGGITQSPKYLFRKEGQNVTLSCEQNLNHDAMYWYRQDPGQGLRLIYYSQIVNDFQKGDIAEGYSVSREKKESFPLTVTSAQKNPTAFYLCASSNARVTTYEQYFGPGTRLTVT.

The chain is built from TRBV11-1 and TRBJ2-1, with 9 bases fitting TRBD1. The germline V gene encodes CDR1 SGHAT and CDR2 FQDESV (reference sequence). The CDR3 is made up of 16 amino acids. With 2 bases clipped from V and 5 bases from J, the junction kept 7 bases outside the gene matches. This chain's CDR3 is CASSLLPGQGNNEQFF. CDR3 nucleotides: TGTGCCAGCAGCTTACTGCCGGGACAGGGAAACAATGAGCAGTTCTTC.

The rearrangement joins TRBV9 to TRBJ1-3, with D unclear. The length of the CDR3 is 18 residues. Trimming shortened V by 0 bases and J by 5 bases, and 21 bases separated the two germline ends. CDR1 and CDR2 (germline): SGDLS, YYNGEE. The CDR3 sequence: CASSVGEAAPHGRNTIYF. The CDR3 nucleotides are TGTGCCAGCAGCGTAGGGGAGGCAGCCCCCCATGGGCGAAACACCATATATTTT.

J is TRBJ2-6 and V is TRBV6-2 or TRBV6-3; a weak D match, TRBD2 (5 bases). The germline V gene has CDR1 MNHEY and CDR2 SVGEGT. V lost 5 bases, J lost 1 base, and 9 bases lay in between. The CDR3 totals 15 residues. The chain's CDR3 is CASSASGSGANVLTF. The DNA for the CDR3 is TGTGCCAGCAGTGCCTCGGGATCTGGGGCCAACGTCCTGACTTTC.

The V call is TRBV19, the J call TRBJ1-5; D is uncertain. CDR1 and CDR2 (germline): LNHDA, SQIVND (reference sequence). Trimming took 7 bases from V and 0 from J, leaving 16 bases between them. The CDR3 has 16 residues. As DNA, the CDR3 is TGTGCCAGTACCTCTAACAGCCTAAATAGCAATCAGCCCCAGCATTTT. Amino acids: CASTSNSLNSNQPQHF.

The chain has TRBV6-4 and TRBJ1-2, with TRBD1 matching 8 bases. V lost 7 bases and J lost 6; bases outside the gene matches: 10. Germline V gene sequence: CDR1 MRHNA, CDR2 SNTAGT. This CDR3 region has 14 residues. This chain's CDR3 is CASMGAGGENGYTF. The CDR3, as DNA: TGTGCCAGCATGGGAGCAGGGGGCGAAAATGGCTACACCTTC.

This clone was counted once. The CDR3 region is CASSPQVTDTQYF. The CDR3 DNA reads as TGTGCCAGCAGCCCACAGGTCACAGATACGCAGTATTTT. The chain carries TRBV5-4 and TRBJ2-3; D perhaps matches TRBD1 (5 bases). From germline, CDR1 is SGHNT and CDR2 YYREEE (reference sequence). CDR3 size: 13 residues. Trimming removed 4 bases at V and 2 bases at J, with 8 bases between.

This clone came up a few times. This rearrangement joins TRBV19 to TRBJ1-6; 7 nucleotides agree with TRBD1. The CDR3 contains 14 residues. V shed 4 bases, J shed 10 bases, and the junction held 7 bases outside the gene matches. Germline V CDR1 and CDR2: LNHDA, SQIVND (reference sequence). DNA of the CDR3: TGTGCCAGTAGTACCACAGGGGTCGGGTCACCCCTCCACTTT. This codes for CASSTTGVGSPLHF.

There are a few counts of this clone. This chain connects TRBV30 to TRBJ1-5, with D possibly matching TRBD1 (5 bases). Trimming took 2 bases from V and 4 from J, leaving 15 bases between them. This CDR3 is 15 amino acids long. Per the germline V gene, CDR1 is GTSNPN and CDR2 is SVGIG (reference sequence). The CDR3 bases are TGTGCCTGGAGTAGAAATGGGGGGTCTAATCAGCCCCAGCATTTT. Translation gives CAWSRNGGSNQPQHF.

V gene TRBV28 combines with J gene TRBJ2-7, with D tentatively TRBD1 (6 bases). V was cut by 3 bases and J by 0 bases, with 18 bases left in between. Germline V CDR1 and CDR2: MDHEN, SYDVKM. This CDR3 region has 17 residues. CDR3 bases: TGTGCCAGCAGTTTGGTCAGGGAAGGGGGTTTCTCCTACGAGCAGTACTTC. Its protein is CASSLVREGGFSYEQYF.

J is TRBJ1-1 and V is TRBV5-1, with 8 bases identical to TRBD1. This CDR3 spans 17 amino acids. Trimming removed 3 bases from V and 0 bases from J; junction bases left unmatched: 10. CDR1 and CDR2 from the germline V gene are SGHRS and YFSETQ. CDR3 in amino acids: CASSWGLQGALNTEAFF. The CDR3 bases are TGCGCCAGCAGCTGGGGGCTCCAGGGGGCCCTGAACACTGAAGCTTTCTTT.